The 18 T cell receptor beta chains presented below share a single source sample, sequenced in a study of cytomegalovirus exposure and HLA in healthy donors. The PCR used 60 Vbeta and 13 Jbeta primers. Only in-frame clones appear in the TCRdb table, and some are missing; sequencing was by immunoSEQ multiplex PCR. The repertoire consists of 80,000 to 90,000 clones, with more than 70% occurring once and the leading ten covering roughly 2%. Sequencing was carried out using PBMCs. These receptors all stem from a man in his forties or fifties in good health and CMV-seronegative.

This clone appeared a single time. V gene TRBV28 combines with J gene TRBJ2-7; TRBD1 agrees at 8 bases. The CDR3 totals 14 residues. V lost 5 bases, J lost 3 bases, and 6 bases stayed unmatched. CDR1 and CDR2 from the germline V gene are MDHEN and SYDVKM. The CDR3 DNA is TGTGCCAGCAGTATTCGGACAGGGAACTACGAGCAGTACTTC. Translated, it gives CASSIRTGNYEQYF.

In its sample, this clone was seen a few times. V gene TRBV19 combines with J gene TRBJ1-2, with 7 bases identical to TRBD1. V shed 7 bases, J shed 3 bases, and the junction held 5 bases outside the gene matches. The germline V gene encodes CDR1 LNHDA and CDR2 SQIVND (reference sequence). The CDR3 extends over 13 amino acids. Written as DNA, the CDR3 is TGTGCCAGTAAACAGGGGCAAGACTATGGCTACACCTTC. Its protein product is CASKQGQDYGYTF.

This clone was observed a handful of times. The chain has TRBV19 and TRBJ2-1; 8 bases are a match to TRBD2. This CDR3 comprises 15 residues. V trimming: 1 base; J trimming: 1 base; junction bases outside the gene matches: 0. From germline, CDR1 is LNHDA and CDR2 SQIVND (reference sequence). The CDR3 nucleotides read TGTGCCAGTAGTATAGCGGGAGGGTCCTACAATGAGCAGTTCTTC. It codes for CASSIAGGSYNEQFF.

The V and J genes are TRBV7-6 and TRBJ1-5, with TRBD1 identical over 7 bases. Per the germline V gene, CDR1 is SGHVS and CDR2 is FNYEAQ. J gave up 2 bases and V 1 base, and 2 bases lay outside the gene matches. The CDR3 contains 15 residues. CDR3 sequence reads: CASSLGTGGNQPQHF. The DNA for the CDR3 is TGTGCCAGCAGCTTAGGTACAGGGGGCAATCAGCCCCAGCATTTT.

The chain is built from TRBV2 and TRBJ1-5, with 8 bases lining up with TRBD1. The V segment lost 1 base and the J segment 3 bases; nucleotides outside the gene matches: 2. There are 15 residues in the CDR3. CDR1 SNHLY and CDR2 FYNNEI come from the germline V gene. In DNA form, the CDR3 reads TGTGCCAGCAGTGAAGGGACAGGGAACAATCAGCCCCAGCATTTT. It specifies CASSEGTGNNQPQHF.

The CDR3 DNA reads as TGTGCCAGCCGGGGACAGGGAGCAGATACGCAGTATTTT. Its protein is CASRGQGADTQYF. J is TRBJ2-3 and V is TRBV6-1; 9 bases match TRBD1. CDR3 size: 13 residues. Trimming removed 8 bases from V and 4 bases from J; junction bases left unmatched: 4. CDR1 is MNHNS, CDR2 SASEGT, per germline.

The chain uses TRBV4-2 and TRBJ1-1; the D is unclear. This CDR3 has 16 amino acids. V lost 3 bases and J 0 bases, leaving 14 bases between the germline ends. CDR1 LGHNA and CDR2 YNFKEQ come from the germline V gene. CDR3 sequence (DNA): TGTGCCAGCAGCCAGCGGGGTCAGCCGATGAACACTGAAGCTTTCTTT. Amino acids: CASSQRGQPMNTEAFF.

The genes are TRBV19 and TRBJ1-2; D gene uncertain. Germline values: CDR1 LNHDA, CDR2 SQIVND (reference sequence). Trimming cost V 5 bases and J 4 bases, with 11 bases left between them. The CDR3 loop spans 13 amino acids. The CDR3 DNA is TGTGCCAGTAGTCCTCAGGAATTCTATGGCTACACCTTC. Its translation is CASSPQEFYGYTF.

The gene calls are TRBV7-6 and TRBJ1-2; the match to TRBD1 covers 7 bases. Germline V gives CDR1 SGHVS, CDR2 FNYEAQ. This CDR3 contains 14 residues. V was clipped by 3 bases and J by 2 bases; unmatched bases: 3. CDR3 DNA sequence: TGTGCCAGCAGCTTGGAGACAGGGAACTATGGCTACACCTTC. It codes for CASSLETGNYGYTF.

The rearrangement links TRBV19 to TRBJ1-4; 7 bases map to TRBD1. V lost 6 bases, J lost 7 bases, and 8 bases stayed unmatched. There are 14 residues in the CDR3. Germline V gives CDR1 LNHDA, CDR2 SQIVND (reference sequence). The CDR3 loop is CASSPQGRGEKLFF. The CDR3 DNA reads as TGTGCCAGTAGCCCACAGGGGCGAGGTGAAAAACTGTTTTTT.

The chain links TRBV6-5 to TRBJ2-3; 7 bases are shared with TRBD2. The CDR3 spans 14 residues. Looked up from germline, CDR1 is MNHEY and CDR2 is SVGAGI. V lost 6 bases and J lost 0; bases outside the gene matches: 3. This CDR3 is CASRTSLSTDTQYF. CDR3 nucleotides: TGTGCCAGCAGGACTAGCTTGAGCACAGATACGCAGTATTTT.

This clone was seen once. V usage is TRBV7-2 and J usage is TRBJ1-3; the D gene is possibly TRBD1 (5 bases). The CDR3 runs 15 residues. Germline values: CDR1 SGHTA, CDR2 FQGNSA. V lost 2 bases and J lost 2, with 10 bases in between. The CDR3 DNA follows: TGTGCCAGCAGCTTACAGGGCTTTGCTGGAAACACCATATATTTT. This sequence encodes CASSLQGFAGNTIYF. Full variable domain (missing parts from reference TRBV7-2 and TRBJ1-3): GAGVSQSPSNKVTEKGKDVELRCDPISGHTALYWYRQSLGQGLEFLIYFQGNSAPDKSGLPSDRFSAERTGGSVSTLTIQRTQQEDSAVYLCASSLQGFAGNTIYFGEGSWLTVV.

This clone was seen a few times. The chain has TRBV6-1 and TRBJ1-5; no reliable D call. This CDR3 contains 13 residues. Germline lookup yields CDR1 MNHNS and CDR2 SASEGT. With 6 bases removed from V and 4 bases from J, the gap between germline ends came to 10 bases. CDR3 amino acids: CASRGLINQPQHF. As DNA, the CDR3 is TGTGCCAGCAGGGGCCTAATAAATCAGCCCCAGCATTTT.

V is TRBV7-3 and J is TRBJ2-7; 11 nucleotides match TRBD1. CDR1 is SGHTA, CDR2 FQGTGA, per germline. The CDR3 is made up of 15 amino acids. The V gene end was trimmed by 5 bases and the J gene end by 5 bases; junction bases not matched to a gene: 8. The CDR3 DNA reads as TGTGCCAGCAGCCTGACTGGACAGGGGGCAGACGAGCAGTACTTC. Translated: CASSLTGQGADEQYF.

V gene TRBV27 combines with J gene TRBJ1-2; D is unresolved. The CDR3 totals 13 residues. Trimming left V 5 bases short and J 8 bases short, with 15 bases between. Germline V gene lookup returns CDR1 MNHEY and CDR2 SMNVEV (reference sequence). The CDR3 here is CASSPHRSRGYTF. The CDR3, as DNA: TGTGCCAGCAGTCCGCACCGGTCCAGGGGCTACACCTTC.

This clone turned up a few times. The chain couples TRBV7-9 to TRBJ1-1; D uncertain. The V and J ends lost 3 bases and 0 bases respectively, with 8 bases between them. CDR1 is SEHNR, CDR2 FQNEAQ, per germline (reference sequence). This CDR3 has 14 residues. The CDR3 is CASSFGEVNTEAFF. As DNA, the CDR3 is TGTGCCAGCAGCTTCGGTGAGGTGAACACTGAAGCTTTCTTT.

The CDR3 DNA reads as TGTGCCAGCAGCTTATCAATGGGAAGACAGGGCTTCGATTCACCCCTCCACTTT. Translating gives CASSLSMGRQGFDSPLHF. The chain joins TRBV7-9 to TRBJ1-6; 7 nucleotides line up with TRBD1. Germline V gene sequence: CDR1 SEHNR, CDR2 FQNEAQ (reference sequence). The length of the CDR3 is 18 residues. V shed 2 bases and J 8 bases; nucleotides not matched to a gene: 15.

This clone was detected only a few times. The chain employs TRBV2 and TRBJ1-2; D may be TRBD1 (6 bases). The CDR3 spans 14 residues. Germline V CDR1 and CDR2: SNHLY, FYNNEI. The ends were cut back, 4 bases at V and 3 bases at J, with 12 bases in the middle. CDR3 protein: CASSATGTHYGYTF. CDR3 nucleotide sequence: TGTGCCAGCAGTGCAACCGGGACACACTATGGCTACACCTTC.